Listed here are 30 T cell receptor beta chains from one sample, sequenced in a study of blood T cells in healthy people across ages. For the second PCR, which ran for about 7 to 12 cycles, a sample-barcoded 5' primer and a J-beta primer mix were used. Via MiXCR, TCRdb re-called the 5' RACE reads, giving one row per CDR3 protein. The sample holds 2 million or so distinct CDR3 sequences; 49% are singletons and the top ten take over 2%. The sequenced material came from blood. These receptor sequences come from a woman between 40 and 50 years old in good health.

J is TRBJ2-4 and V is TRBV4-2; TRBD1 matches at 7 bases. CDR3 length: 15 residues. CDR1 LGHNA and CDR2 YNFKEQ come from the germline V gene. V lost 1 base, J lost 8 bases, and 8 bases stayed unmatched. CDR3 region: CASSQALGGGDIQYF. In DNA, the CDR3 is TGTGCCAGCAGCCAAGCTTTAGGGGGCGGAGACATTCAGTACTTC.

The genes are TRBV6-6 and TRBJ2-3; TRBD2 matches 7 bases. The V gene's germline CDR1 is MNHNY and CDR2 SVGAGI (reference sequence). This CDR3 has 14 residues. V lost 8 bases to trimming and J lost 2 bases; unmatched junction nucleotides: 7. The CDR3 DNA sequence: TGTGCCAGCCTGAGACGGGGGGACACAGATACGCAGTATTTT. Amino acids: CASLRRGDTDTQYF.

The V gene is TRBV7-2, the J gene TRBJ2-5; 8 positions match TRBD1. The junction had 6 bases not matched to a gene; V was cut back by 5 bases and J by 7 bases. The CDR3 has 13 residues. Germline CDR1 SGHTA, CDR2 FQGNSA. The CDR3 sequence: CASSLDRGWTQYF. The CDR3 DNA reads TGTGCCAGCAGCCTAGACAGGGGATGGACCCAGTACTTC. The full variable domain, in which reference TRBV7-2 and TRBJ2-5 provide the parts outside the CDR3, is GAGVSQSPSNKVTEKGKDVELRCDPISGHTALYWYRQSLGQGLEFLIYFQGNSAPDKSGLPSDRFSAERTGGSVSTLTIQRTQQEDSAVYLCASSLDRGWTQYFGPGTRLLVL.

The chain combines TRBV7-2 with TRBJ2-1, with 9 bases identical to TRBD1. CDR1 and CDR2 from the germline V gene are SGHTA and FQGNSA. Trimming cost V 5 bases and J 7 bases; bases outside gene matches: 6. This CDR3 region has 14 residues. The CDR3 here is CASSVHRGRNEQFF. The CDR3 nucleotides are TGTGCCAGCAGCGTCCACAGGGGGCGGAATGAGCAGTTCTTC.

This sequence joins TRBV13 and TRBJ2-5; no clear D gene. Germline CDR1 reads PRHDT; CDR2 reads FYEKMQ (reference sequence). V lost 2 bases and J lost 11, with 15 bases in between. CDR3 size: 13 residues. For the CDR3, the DNA is TGTGCCAGCAGCTTAAGTAGGTTCGGTGAGCAGTACTTC. This encodes CASSLSRFGEQYF.

The chain employs TRBV4-2 and TRBJ1-1, with TRBD1 as a possible D gene (5 bases). CDR3 size: 16 residues. The germline V and J ends were trimmed by 1 base and 4 bases, with 16 bases remaining between them. In germline, CDR1 is LGHNA, CDR2 YNFKEQ. As DNA, the CDR3 is TGTGCCAGCAGCCAAGCCTTAAACCCCGGGGGCACTGAAGCTTTCTTT. Its translation is CASSQALNPGGTEAFF.

This clonotype was seen a handful of times. The CDR3 coding sequence is TGCAGTGCTAATCCGGAGGAGACCCAGTACTTC. It yields the protein CSANPEETQYF. This rearrangement joins TRBV20-1 to TRBJ2-7; D call uncertain. Matching the DNA end better, TRBJ2-5 makes the J call doubtful. This CDR3 comprises 11 residues. Germline loops: CDR1 DFQATT, CDR2 SNEGSKA (reference sequence).

The chain has TRBV6-2 or TRBV6-3 and TRBJ1-2, with 10 positions matching TRBD1. CDR1 MNHEY and CDR2 SVGEGT come from the germline V gene. The V segment lost 6 bases and the J segment 8 bases; nucleotides outside the gene matches: 9. The CDR3 extends over 14 amino acids. CDR3 DNA sequence: TGTGCCAGCAGATTCCCCGGGACAGGGGAAGGCTACACCTTC. Amino acids: CASRFPGTGEGYTF.

This chain connects TRBV6-1 to TRBJ2-1; 10 nucleotides match TRBD1. The CDR3 consists of 15 residues. The V segment lost 4 bases and the J segment 7 bases; nucleotides outside the gene matches: 7. Germline loops: CDR1 MNHNS, CDR2 SASEGT. DNA of the CDR3: TGTGCCAGCAGTGCCCGACAGGGGGCGGGAAATGAGCAGTTCTTC. As protein: CASSARQGAGNEQFF.

The J gene is TRBJ2-3, the V gene TRBV24-1, with D perhaps TRBD2 (5 bases). Germline CDR1 reads KGHDR; CDR2 reads SFDVKD. The CDR3 sequence is 15 residues long. Trimming pared 5 bases from V and 0 bases from J, leaving 11 bases between. The CDR3 nucleotides are TGTGCCACCAGTGCCGGGATTAGTAGCACAGATACGCAGTATTTT. Protein sequence: CATSAGISSTDTQYF.

This clonotype was observed a few times. This chain connects TRBV7-9 to TRBJ1-5; no definite D call. CDR1 SEHNR and CDR2 FQNEAQ come from the germline V gene (reference sequence). Trimming left V 6 bases short and J 9 bases short, with 15 bases between. The CDR3 sequence is 13 residues long. CDR3 amino acids: CASRLGPEGPQHF. The CDR3 DNA sequence: TGTGCCAGCAGACTCGGGCCCGAAGGGCCCCAGCATTTT.

This clonotype has a handful of counts. The chain employs TRBV12-3 or TRBV12-4 and TRBJ2-5; 11 bases agree with TRBD1. J was trimmed by 2 bases and V by 6 bases; bases with no gene match: 8. CDR3 length: 16 amino acids. The DNA for the CDR3 is TGTGCCAGCAGGCCCCGGGACAGGGGGTTTCAAGAGACCCAGTACTTC. Residues: CASRPRDRGFQETQYF.

This sequence joins TRBV10-3 and TRBJ2-3; 7 nucleotides agree with TRBD2. V was pared by 5 bases and J by 0 bases, with 5 bases of the junction left unmatched. The germline V gene has CDR1 ENHRY and CDR2 SYGVKD. The CDR3 extends over 15 amino acids. In DNA, the CDR3 is TGTGCCATCAGTAAATGGCGGGGGAGCACAGATACGCAGTATTTT. It translates to CAISKWRGSTDTQYF.

This chain links TRBV20-1 with TRBJ2-1, with a weak D call TRBD2 (6 bases). The germline gives CDR1 DFQATT, CDR2 SNEGSKA (reference sequence). The germline V and J ends were trimmed by 0 bases and 0 bases, with 12 bases remaining between them. This CDR3 spans 16 amino acids. The CDR3 coding sequence is TGCAGTGCTAGAGATTCGGCGGGGTCCTCCTACAATGAGCAGTTCTTC. This encodes CSARDSAGSSYNEQFF.

V is TRBV6-2 or TRBV6-3 and J is TRBJ2-5; D is unclear. Germline CDR1 is MNHEY and CDR2 is SVGEGT. Trimming removed 8 bases from V and 7 bases from J, with 14 bases in between. The CDR3 runs to 12 residues. CDR3 nucleotides: TGTGCCAGCCGCGACCCCGGGTGGACCCAGTACTTC. It translates to CASRDPGWTQYF.

The chain couples TRBV6-2 or TRBV6-3 to TRBJ2-1; D not resolved. The CDR3 loop spans 12 amino acids. Per germline, CDR1 MNHEY and CDR2 SVGEGT. V gave up 4 bases and J gave up 14 bases, with 15 bases separating them. DNA for the CDR3: TGTGCCAGCAGTTTCCTTCGAGATCGAAAGTTCTTC. Its protein is CASSFLRDRKFF.

This clonotype was counted between two and nine times. DNA of the CDR3: TGTGCCATCAGTCCAATTGACAGGGGGAACTATGGCTACACCTTC. Residues: CAISPIDRGNYGYTF. V gene TRBV10-3 combines with J gene TRBJ1-2, with 9 bases fitting TRBD1. The CDR3 covers 15 residues. The germline CDR1 and CDR2 sequences are ENHRY and SYGVKD. The junction had 6 bases not matched to a gene; V was cut back by 5 bases and J by 2 bases.

This clonotype was observed many times. This chain connects TRBV29-1 to TRBJ2-5; 12 positions agree with TRBD1. Germline V gives CDR1 SQVTM, CDR2 ANQGSEA. The CDR3 runs 16 residues. Trimming cost V 3 bases and J 5 bases; bases outside gene matches: 10. CDR3 loop: CSVDRVPGQGAETQYF. The CDR3 bases are TGCAGCGTTGACAGGGTACCGGGACAGGGGGCCGAGACCCAGTACTTC.

The CDR3 region is CASSYTRPRETQYF. The CDR3 DNA sequence: TGTGCCAGCAGTTACACTCGACCCCGGGAGACCCAGTACTTC. The rearrangement uses TRBV6-2 or TRBV6-3 and TRBJ2-5; D unresolved. V lost 2 bases to trimming and J lost 5 bases, with 12 bases between them. This CDR3 has 14 amino acids. Germline CDR1 reads MNHEY; CDR2 reads SVGEGT.

V and J are TRBV6-5 and TRBJ2-7; D remains unclear. The germline gives CDR1 MNHEY, CDR2 SVGAGI. CDR3 length: 12 amino acids. The CDR3 nucleotides are TGTGCTGTGGCACGGGTGCCTTACGAGCAGTACTTC. It translates to CAVARVPYEQYF.

This clonotype appeared a few times. J is TRBJ1-2 and V is TRBV4-1, with TRBD1 matching 10 bases. CDR1 is MGHRA, CDR2 YSYEKL, per germline. This CDR3 spans 15 amino acids. Germline trimming cut 0 bases from V and 9 bases from J; bases unmatched to any gene: 7. For the CDR3, the DNA is TGCGCCAGCAGCCAAGATCGAGGGACAGGGGATCGCTACACCTTC. Its translation is CASSQDRGTGDRYTF.

In its sample, this clonotype was seen a few times. The rearrangement links TRBV20-1 to TRBJ2-5; D is perhaps TRBD2 (6 bases). CDR1 and CDR2 from the germline V gene are DFQATT and SNEGSKA (reference sequence). CDR3 length equals 13 residues. The germline V and J ends were trimmed by 7 bases and 2 bases, with 14 bases remaining between them. As DNA, the CDR3 is TGCAGTGGGCACCCGGGAGAACAAGAGACCCAGTACTTC. Translating it yields CSGHPGEQETQYF.

This sequence joins TRBV13 and TRBJ2-6, with D perhaps assigned TRBD1 or TRBD2 (5 bases each). The length of the CDR3 is 18 residues. Trimming removed 6 bases from V and 1 base from J, with 19 bases in between. The V gene's germline CDR1 is PRHDT and CDR2 FYEKMQ (reference sequence). CDR3 coding DNA: TGTGCCAGCAGTTCCCGGGACCCATATGCATCTGGGGCCAACGTCCTGACTTTC. This encodes CASSSRDPYASGANVLTF.

The chain links TRBV11-2 to TRBJ1-1; D is possibly TRBD1 (5 bases). Trimming pared 5 bases from V and 0 bases from J, leaving 13 bases between. Germline lookup yields CDR1 SGHAT and CDR2 FQNNGV. The CDR3 is 15 amino acids. The CDR3 nucleotides are TGTGCCAGCAGCAACCAGGGAGCGCTGAACACTGAAGCTTTCTTT. This translates into CASSNQGALNTEAFF.

The chain carries TRBV5-4 and TRBJ2-3; 10 bases are a match to TRBD2. After removal of 1 base from V and 6 bases from J, the junction contained 5 bases not matched to a gene. In germline, CDR1 is SGHNT, CDR2 YYREEE (reference sequence). The CDR3 is 15 residues long. The CDR3 reads CASSLIAGGADTQYF. DNA of the CDR3: TGTGCCAGCAGCTTGATAGCGGGGGGTGCGGATACGCAGTATTTT. The variable domain in full, with the rest retrieved from reference TRBV5-4 and TRBJ2-3, is ETGVTQSPTHLIKTRGQQVTLRCSSQSGHNTVSWYQQALGQGPQFIFQYYREEENGRGNFPPRFSGLQFPNYSSELNVNALELDDSALYLCASSLIAGGADTQYFGPGTRLTVL.

The chain recombines TRBV7-9 with TRBJ1-2, with TRBD1 matching over 11 bases. The CDR3 spans 15 residues. Germline loops: CDR1 SEHNR, CDR2 FQNEAQ (reference sequence). V lost 4 bases to trimming and J lost 10 bases; unmatched junction nucleotides: 11. The CDR3: CASSWTGGAGRDYTF. DNA for the CDR3: TGTGCCAGCAGCTGGACAGGGGGCGCTGGTCGTGACTACACCTTC.

The V and J genes are TRBV13 and TRBJ2-1; tentatively, D is TRBD2 (5 bases). The germline V gene encodes CDR1 PRHDT and CDR2 FYEKMQ (reference sequence). With 2 bases removed from V and 7 bases from J, the gap between germline ends came to 12 bases. The CDR3 contains 14 residues. The CDR3 region has the DNA TGTGCCAGCAGCTTAAGGACCCGGGGTAATGAGCAGTTCTTC. It codes for CASSLRTRGNEQFF.

There are a few counts of this clonotype. The CDR3 spells CASTPHRQETQYF. The CDR3 nucleotides are TGTGCCAGCACCCCCCATAGACAAGAGACCCAGTACTTC. J is TRBJ2-5 and V is TRBV12-3 or TRBV12-4; D ambiguous. With 7 bases removed from V and 2 bases from J, the gap between germline ends came to 11 bases. There are 13 residues in the CDR3.

This clonotype occurred many times. The V gene is TRBV28, the J gene TRBJ2-7, with D tentatively TRBD2 (6 bases). With 6 bases removed from V and 6 bases from J, the gap between germline ends came to 21 bases. The CDR3 sequence is 15 residues long. CDR1 and CDR2 from the germline V gene are MDHEN and SYDVKM. The CDR3 spells CASSPTLTRRGEQYF. The CDR3 nucleotides are TGTGCCAGCAGCCCAACTCTAACACGGCGGGGCGAGCAGTACTTC.

This chain uses TRBV25-1 with TRBJ1-4; weak D call: TRBD1 (5 bases). Trimming pared 8 bases from V and 8 bases from J, leaving 15 bases between. The CDR3 runs to 13 residues. Germline loops: CDR1 MGHDK, CDR2 SYGVNS. CDR3 nucleotides: TGTGCCAGCCAGGGATTAGCAGGGGAAAAACTGTTTTTT. Amino acid sequence: CASQGLAGEKLFF.